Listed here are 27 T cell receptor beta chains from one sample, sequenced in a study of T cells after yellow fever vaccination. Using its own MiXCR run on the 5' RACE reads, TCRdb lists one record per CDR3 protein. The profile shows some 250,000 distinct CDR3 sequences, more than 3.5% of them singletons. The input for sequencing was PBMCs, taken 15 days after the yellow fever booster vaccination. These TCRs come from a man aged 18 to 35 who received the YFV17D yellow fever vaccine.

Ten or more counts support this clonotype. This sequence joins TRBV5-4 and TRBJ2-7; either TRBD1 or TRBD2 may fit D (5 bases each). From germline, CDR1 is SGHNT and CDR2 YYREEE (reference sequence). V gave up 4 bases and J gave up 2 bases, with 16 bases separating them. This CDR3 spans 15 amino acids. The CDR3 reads CASSMTGTDAYEQYV. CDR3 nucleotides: TGTGCCAGCAGCATGACCGGGACGGACGCCTACGAGCAGTACGTC.

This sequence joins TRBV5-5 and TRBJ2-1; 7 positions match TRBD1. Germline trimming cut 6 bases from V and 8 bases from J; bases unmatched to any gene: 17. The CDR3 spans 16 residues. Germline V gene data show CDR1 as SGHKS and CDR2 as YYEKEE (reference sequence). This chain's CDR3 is CASTPATHRGLYEQFF. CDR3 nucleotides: TGTGCCAGCACCCCCGCGACCCACAGGGGTTTATATGAGCAGTTCTTC.

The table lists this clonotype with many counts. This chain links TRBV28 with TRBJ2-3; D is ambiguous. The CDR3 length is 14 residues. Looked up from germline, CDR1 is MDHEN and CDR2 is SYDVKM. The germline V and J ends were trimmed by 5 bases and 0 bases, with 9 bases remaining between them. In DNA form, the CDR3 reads TGTGCCAGCAGTGTTATAGGGAGCACAGATACGCAGTATTTT. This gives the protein CASSVIGSTDTQYF.

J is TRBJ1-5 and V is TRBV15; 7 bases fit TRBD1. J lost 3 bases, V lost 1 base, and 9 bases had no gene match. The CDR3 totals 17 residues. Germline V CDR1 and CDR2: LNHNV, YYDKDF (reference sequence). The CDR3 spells CATSRVGTADSNQPQHF. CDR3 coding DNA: TGTGCCACCAGCAGAGTAGGGACAGCGGATTCCAATCAGCCCCAGCATTTT. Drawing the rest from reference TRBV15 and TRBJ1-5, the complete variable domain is DAMVIQNPRYQVTQFGKPVTLSCSQTLNHNVMYWYQQKSSQAPKLLFHYYDKDFNNEADTPDNFQSRRPNTSFCFLDIRSPGLGDTAMYLCATSRVGTADSNQPQHFGDGTRLSIL.

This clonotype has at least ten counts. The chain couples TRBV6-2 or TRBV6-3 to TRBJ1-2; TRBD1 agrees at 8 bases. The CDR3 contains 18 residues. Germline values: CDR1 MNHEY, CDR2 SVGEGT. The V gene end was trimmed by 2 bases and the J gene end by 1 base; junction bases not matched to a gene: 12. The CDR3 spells CASSYEKGQDYSNYGYTF. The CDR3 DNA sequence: TGTGCCAGCAGTTACGAGAAGGGACAGGACTACAGTAACTATGGCTACACCTTC.

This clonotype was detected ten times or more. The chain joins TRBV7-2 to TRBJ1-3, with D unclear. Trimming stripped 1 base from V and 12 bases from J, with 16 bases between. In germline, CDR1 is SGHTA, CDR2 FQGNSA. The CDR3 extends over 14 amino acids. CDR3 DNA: TGTGCCAGCAGCTTAGGAGGGTTTGGTTGGCACATATATTTT. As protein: CASSLGGFGWHIYF.

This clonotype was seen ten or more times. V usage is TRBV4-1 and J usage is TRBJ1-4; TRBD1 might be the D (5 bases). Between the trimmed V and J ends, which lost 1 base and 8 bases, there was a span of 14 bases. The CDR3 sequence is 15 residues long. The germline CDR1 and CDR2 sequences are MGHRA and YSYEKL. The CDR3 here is CASSQVSEGTEKLFF. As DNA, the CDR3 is TGCGCCAGCAGCCAAGTGTCGGAGGGGACCGAAAAACTGTTTTTT.

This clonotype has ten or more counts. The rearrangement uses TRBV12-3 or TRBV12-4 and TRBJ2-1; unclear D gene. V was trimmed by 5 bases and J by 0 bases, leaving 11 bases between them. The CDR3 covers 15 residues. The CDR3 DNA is TGTGCCAGCAGTCACGGTTATAGCTCCTACAATGAGCAGTTCTTC. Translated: CASSHGYSSYNEQFF.

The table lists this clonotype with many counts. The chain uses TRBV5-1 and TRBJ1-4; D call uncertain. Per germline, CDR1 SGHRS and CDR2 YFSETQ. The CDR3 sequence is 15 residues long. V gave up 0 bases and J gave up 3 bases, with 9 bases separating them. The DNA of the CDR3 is TGCGCCAGCAGCTTGGGATTTGGCTCTAATGAAAAACTGTTTTTT. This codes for CASSLGFGSNEKLFF.

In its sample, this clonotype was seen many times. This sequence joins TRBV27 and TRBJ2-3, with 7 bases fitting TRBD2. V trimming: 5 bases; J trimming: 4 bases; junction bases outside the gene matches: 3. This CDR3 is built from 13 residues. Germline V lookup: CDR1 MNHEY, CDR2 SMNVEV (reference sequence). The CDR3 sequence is CASSLTSADTQYF. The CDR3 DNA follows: TGTGCCAGCAGTCTCACTAGCGCAGATACGCAGTATTTT.

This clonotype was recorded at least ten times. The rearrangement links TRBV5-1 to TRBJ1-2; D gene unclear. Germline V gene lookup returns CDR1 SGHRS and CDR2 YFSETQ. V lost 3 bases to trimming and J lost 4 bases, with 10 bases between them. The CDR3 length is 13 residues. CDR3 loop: CASSWAVSYGYTF. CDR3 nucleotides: TGCGCCAGCAGCTGGGCAGTCAGCTATGGCTACACCTTC.

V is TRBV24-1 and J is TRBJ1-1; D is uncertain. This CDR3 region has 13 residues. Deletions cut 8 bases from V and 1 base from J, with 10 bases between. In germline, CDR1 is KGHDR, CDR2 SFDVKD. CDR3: CATNEVRNTEAFF. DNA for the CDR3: TGTGCCACCAACGAGGTTAGGAACACTGAAGCTTTCTTT.

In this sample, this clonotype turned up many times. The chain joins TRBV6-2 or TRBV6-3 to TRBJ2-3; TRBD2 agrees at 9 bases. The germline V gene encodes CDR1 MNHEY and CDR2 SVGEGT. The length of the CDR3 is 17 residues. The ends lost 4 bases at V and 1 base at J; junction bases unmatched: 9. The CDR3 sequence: CASSSVPGLAGTDTQYF. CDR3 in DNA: TGTGCCAGCAGTTCAGTCCCGGGACTAGCTGGCACAGATACGCAGTATTTT.

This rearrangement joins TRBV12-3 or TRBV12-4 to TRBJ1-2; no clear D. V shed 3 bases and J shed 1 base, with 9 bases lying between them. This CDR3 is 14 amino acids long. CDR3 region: CASSLTQLNYGYTF. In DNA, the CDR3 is TGTGCCAGCAGTTTGACACAGCTTAACTATGGCTACACCTTC.

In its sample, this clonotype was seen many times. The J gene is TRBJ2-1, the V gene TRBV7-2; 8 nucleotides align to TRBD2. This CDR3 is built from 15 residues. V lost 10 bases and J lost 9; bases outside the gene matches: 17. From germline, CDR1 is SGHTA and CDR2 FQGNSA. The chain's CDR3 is CATSTSDGGGSEQFF. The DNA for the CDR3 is TGTGCCACTAGCACCTCGGACGGGGGGGGCAGTGAGCAGTTCTTC.

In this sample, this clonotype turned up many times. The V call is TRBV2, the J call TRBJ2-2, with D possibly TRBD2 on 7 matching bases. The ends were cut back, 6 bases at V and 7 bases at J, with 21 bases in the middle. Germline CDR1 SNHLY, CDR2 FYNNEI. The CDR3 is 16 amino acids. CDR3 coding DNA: TGTGCCAGCAGCGGAACTTTGGGGGGGCTAAGCGGGGAGCTGTTTTTT. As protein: CASSGTLGGLSGELFF.

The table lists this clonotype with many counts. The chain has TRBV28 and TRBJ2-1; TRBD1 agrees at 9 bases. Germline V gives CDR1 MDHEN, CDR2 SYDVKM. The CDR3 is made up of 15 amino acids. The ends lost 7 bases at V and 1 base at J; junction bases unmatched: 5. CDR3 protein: CASISQGASYNEQFF. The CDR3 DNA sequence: TGTGCCAGCATATCACAGGGGGCGTCCTACAATGAGCAGTTCTTC.

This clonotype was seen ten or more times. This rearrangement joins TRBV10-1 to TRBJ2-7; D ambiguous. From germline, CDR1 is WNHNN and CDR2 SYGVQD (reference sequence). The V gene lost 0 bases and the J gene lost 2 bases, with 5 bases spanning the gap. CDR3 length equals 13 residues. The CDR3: CASSESPTYEQYF. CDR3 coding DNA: TGCGCCAGCAGTGAGTCCCCAACCTACGAGCAGTACTTC.

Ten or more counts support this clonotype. CDR3 DNA: TGCAGAGCCGGGACTGGGGGCTACACCTTC. Translated: CRAGTGGYTF. The rearrangement joins TRBV29-1 to TRBJ1-2, with a possible D match to TRBD1 (5 bases). In germline, CDR1 is SQVTM, CDR2 ANQGSEA. This CDR3 spans 10 amino acids.

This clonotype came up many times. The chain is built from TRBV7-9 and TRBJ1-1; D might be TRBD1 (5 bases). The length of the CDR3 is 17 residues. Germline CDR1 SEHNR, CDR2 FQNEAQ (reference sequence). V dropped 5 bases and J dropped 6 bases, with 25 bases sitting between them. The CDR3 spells CASSPEGTGRRVPEAFF. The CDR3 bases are TGTGCCAGCAGCCCCGAAGGGACGGGCAGGAGGGTCCCTGAAGCTTTCTTT.

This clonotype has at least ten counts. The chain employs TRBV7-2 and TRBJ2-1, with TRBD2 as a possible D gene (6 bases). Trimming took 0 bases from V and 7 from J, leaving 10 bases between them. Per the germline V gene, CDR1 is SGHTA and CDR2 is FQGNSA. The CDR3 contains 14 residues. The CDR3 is CASSLAAGRNEQFF. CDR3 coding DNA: TGTGCCAGCAGCTTAGCTGCAGGGAGGAATGAGCAGTTCTTC.

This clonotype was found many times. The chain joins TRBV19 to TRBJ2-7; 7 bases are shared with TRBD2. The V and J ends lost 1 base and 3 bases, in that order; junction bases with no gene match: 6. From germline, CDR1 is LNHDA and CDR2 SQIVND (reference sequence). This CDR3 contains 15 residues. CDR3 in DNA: TGTGCCAGTAGTATAGTGTCCGCGGGGGTCTACGAGCAGTACTTC. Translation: CASSIVSAGVYEQYF.

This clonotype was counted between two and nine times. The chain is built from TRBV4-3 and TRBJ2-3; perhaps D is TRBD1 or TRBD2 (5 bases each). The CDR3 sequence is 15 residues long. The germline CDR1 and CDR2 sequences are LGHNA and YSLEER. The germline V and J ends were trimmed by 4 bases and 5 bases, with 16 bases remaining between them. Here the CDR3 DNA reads TGCGCCAGCAGCCCAGACGGCCGGGACGGAGATACGCAGTATTTT. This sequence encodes CASSPDGRDGDTQYF.

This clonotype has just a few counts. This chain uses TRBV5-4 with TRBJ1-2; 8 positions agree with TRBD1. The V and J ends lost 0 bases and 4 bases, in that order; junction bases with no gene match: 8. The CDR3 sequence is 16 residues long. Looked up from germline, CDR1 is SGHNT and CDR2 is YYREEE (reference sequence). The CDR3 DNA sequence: TGTGCCAGCAGCTTGGGATTCGGCAGGGGGCCCTATGGCTACACCTTC. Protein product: CASSLGFGRGPYGYTF.

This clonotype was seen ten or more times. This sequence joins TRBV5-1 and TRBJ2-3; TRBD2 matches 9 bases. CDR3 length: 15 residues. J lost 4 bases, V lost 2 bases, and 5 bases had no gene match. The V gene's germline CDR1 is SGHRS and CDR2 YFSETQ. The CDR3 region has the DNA TGCGCCAGCAGCTTAAGCGGGGGGCGCGCAGATACGCAGTATTTT. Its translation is CASSLSGGRADTQYF.

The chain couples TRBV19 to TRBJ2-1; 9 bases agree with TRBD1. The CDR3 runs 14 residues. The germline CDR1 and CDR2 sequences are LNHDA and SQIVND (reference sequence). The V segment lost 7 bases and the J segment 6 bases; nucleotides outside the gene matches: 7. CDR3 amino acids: CASIDRGTSNEQFF. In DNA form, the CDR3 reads TGTGCCAGTATCGACAGGGGGACCTCCAATGAGCAGTTCTTC.

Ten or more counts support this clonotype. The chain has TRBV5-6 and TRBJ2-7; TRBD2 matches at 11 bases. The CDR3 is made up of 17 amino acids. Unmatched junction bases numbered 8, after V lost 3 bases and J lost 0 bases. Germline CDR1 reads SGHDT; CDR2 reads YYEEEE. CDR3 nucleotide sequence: TGTGCCAGCAGCTCCCGAAGGACTAGCGGGCTCTCCTACGAGCAGTACTTC. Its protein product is CASSSRRTSGLSYEQYF.